The following is a T cell receptor (beta chain) sequence with its context. Which antigen it targets is not known. Each CD8+ T cell subset was flow-sorted in triplicate, with about 320,000 cells per subset placed directly into RLT lysis buffer. Naive CD8+ T cells were defined stringently as CD45RO-CCR7+CD27+CD95- to exclude memory contaminants. Peripheral blood mononuclear cells were isolated from buffy coats using standard density gradient centrifugation. A FACSAria III was used to flow-sort naive CD8+ T cells into CXCR3-negative and CXCR3-positive populations. An RNeasy Mini Kit was used to extract total RNA from the sorted cells. The listed sequencing device is NextSeq 550. The Human TCR Profiling Kit (MiLaboratory) was used to prepare UMI-labeled 5' RACE TRB cDNA libraries. cDNA synthesis used the entire amount of extracted RNA, and PCR amplification then used the entire amount of cDNA produced. Libraries were prepared in parallel using an identical number of PCR cycles. Concerning the study's data processing: About 50,000 +/- 10,000 unique UMI-labeled TRB cDNA molecules per library were extracted with MIGEC and MiXCR, with at least two reads per UMI required. Each library averaged 40,000 +/- 10,000 functional in-frame TRB CDR3 nucleotide clonotypes without stop codons. After each sample was downsampled to 5000 UMI-labeled TRB molecules, VDJtools was used to calculate diversity metrics such as normalized Shannon-Wiener and Chao1. VDJtools computed clonotype-size-weighted physicochemical properties of the central five CDR3 residues: interaction energy, strength, volume and Kidera factor 4. TCRdb reprocessed the reads and provides one entry for every CDR3 protein sequence; no DNA is given. The V and J calls shown here were made by TCRdb, not taken from the authors' results. The sample table records 100,000 to 150,000 distinct CDR3 sequences. The ten top clones hold nearly 0.5% of the sample.

This sample stems from a study of CXCR3-negative and CXCR3-positive naive CD8 T cells (dated by TCRdb to about 2019). Study-wide context: In total, about 135 million TRB reads were obtained, which works out to roughly 1.5 +/- 0.3 million reads per library. Diversity and physicochemical repertoire analyses covered roughly eleven donors pooled from two independent experiments. The TRBV-TRBJ cluster analysis covered naive subsets from a handful of donors and memory cells from 3 donors.

Per the germline V gene, SQVTM is the CDR1 and ANQGSEA is the CDR2. From its cysteine to its phenylalanine, the CDR3 spans 15 amino acids. There is no recorded DNA. Points the paper makes about the study in general: Similar TRBV-TRBJ usage was shown by naive CXCR3-negative and CXCR3-positive cells from the same donor, whereas distinct patterns were shown by memory cells. Because surface CD5, which is linked to self-reactivity in mice, was comparable between the naive subsets, TCR interaction strength was also inferred from the physicochemical properties of TRB CDR3s. Repertoire diversity was comparably high in both naive subsets but much lower in memory CD8+ T cells. TRB CDR3s from CXCR3-positive naive cells showed higher hydrophobicity (lower Kidera factor 4), lower energy, and higher strength and volume indices than CXCR3-negative naive cells. Freshly isolated PBMCs were used for most assays because CXCR3 expression went down partially after cryopreservation.

The receptor comes from a human donor in good health. Some clones in this sample may be carry-over from other donors' samples. Sequencing was done on a sample of naive CXCR3- CD8+ T cells from blood. According to the study, the label for this sample's cell subset or site signals: CD45RO-CCR7+CD27+CD95- naive CD8+ T cells lacking CXCR3 (TNR3-). This chain joins TRBV29-1 to TRBJ2-1; TCRdb's D call of TRBD1 is untestable without DNA. The CDR3 amino acid sequence is: CSVEGGTGALNEQFF.